Sequencing of this T cell receptor beta chain was carried out in a study of PD-L1 blockade in urothelial cancer. Repertoires were generated with immunoSEQ multiplex PCR, while TCRdb's copy carries only in-frame clones and drops some. The repertoire includes under 30,000 clones, roughly 80% of them detected once, and just over 2% sits in the top ten. In germline, CDR1 is MNHEY, CDR2 SMNVEV (reference sequence). V lost 6 bases and J lost 4, with 12 bases in between. The CDR3 is 13 amino acids. The material was PBMCs, obtained around atezolizumab (anti-PD-L1) treatment. The source of this sequence is a middle-aged man with urothelial cancer. V gene TRBV27 combines with J gene TRBJ1-2; TRBD1 is a possible D gene (6 bases). CDR3 in DNA: TGTGCCAGCAGGTTAACAGGGAGCTATGGCTACACCTTC. Protein sequence: CASRLTGSYGYTF.